These 17 T cell receptor beta chains were all obtained from the same sample, sequenced in a study of cytomegalovirus exposure and HLA in healthy donors. This PCR relied on a set of 60 Vbeta primers and 13 Jbeta primers. The protocol was immunoSEQ multiplex PCR, while the TCRdb copy is restricted to in-frame clones and leaves out a portion. The table shows approximately 83,000 clones, with more than 75% occurring only once. Sequencing used PBMCs. Receptors originate from a man between 18 and 29 years old in good health and CMV-seronegative.

The chain is built from TRBV30 and TRBJ2-7, with 9 bases fitting TRBD1. Trimming removed 3 bases from V and 5 bases from J; junction bases left unmatched: 2. Germline CDR1 GTSNPN, CDR2 SVGIG (reference sequence). The CDR3 length is 12 residues. CDR3 in amino acids: CAWSRTGDEQYF. The CDR3 DNA sequence: TGTGCCTGGAGCCGGACAGGGGACGAGCAGTACTTC.

This chain joins TRBV4-1 and TRBJ2-7; no firm D call. The CDR3 is made up of 15 amino acids. V was pared by 0 bases and J by 3 bases, with 12 bases between. CDR1 and CDR2 from the germline V gene are MGHRA and YSYEKL. CDR3 amino acids: CASSQDLVSYYEQYF. CDR3 coding DNA: TGCGCCAGCAGCCAAGATCTAGTCAGCTACTACGAGCAGTACTTC.

This sequence joins TRBV6-5 and TRBJ1-1; D might be TRBD1 (6 bases). The CDR3 sequence is 14 residues long. Between the trimmed V and J ends, which lost 6 bases and 10 bases, there was a span of 21 bases. Germline V CDR1 and CDR2: MNHEY, SVGAGI. CDR3 loop: CASRIHRELRRAFF. The CDR3 DNA follows: TGTGCCAGCAGAATTCACAGGGAACTACGACGAGCTTTCTTT.

A single count supports this clone. The chain carries TRBV27 and TRBJ1-2; 8 bases agree with TRBD1. The CDR3 contains 18 residues. From germline, CDR1 is MNHEY and CDR2 SMNVEV (reference sequence). V shed 3 bases, J shed 0 bases, and the junction held 12 bases outside the gene matches. The CDR3 reads CASSFGPPGQGPNYGYTF. The DNA of the CDR3 is TGTGCCAGCAGTTTTGGACCCCCCGGACAGGGCCCTAACTATGGCTACACCTTC.

This rearrangement joins TRBV29-1 to TRBJ2-5; D not certain. Trimming left V 4 bases short and J 4 bases short, with 10 bases between. Germline values: CDR1 SQVTM, CDR2 ANQGSEA. This CDR3 is built from 12 residues. CDR3 sequence reads: CSVAVGGETQYF. The DNA for the CDR3 is TGCAGCGTTGCTGTCGGCGGAGAGACCCAGTACTTC.

This clone was seen a few times. CDR3 DNA sequence: TGTGCCAGCAGCTTCGGTCAGGGAGGCCAAGAGACCCAGTACTTC. It encodes CASSFGQGGQETQYF. J is TRBJ2-5 and V is TRBV7-7, with TRBD2 as a possible D gene (6 bases). Germline V gene lookup returns CDR1 SSHAT and CDR2 FNYEAQ (reference sequence). The CDR3 consists of 15 residues. The V gene lost 3 bases and the J gene lost 1 base, with 12 bases spanning the gap.

This clone appeared a few times. The chain carries TRBV29-1 and TRBJ1-5; D ambiguous. Trimming pared 4 bases from V and 6 bases from J, leaving 13 bases between. The CDR3 covers 13 residues. Germline V gene data show CDR1 as SQVTM and CDR2 as ANQGSEA. In DNA, the CDR3 is TGCAGCGTTGTACAAGGAGGAGGTCAGCCCCAGCATTTT. It yields the protein CSVVQGGGQPQHF.

This chain joins TRBV2 and TRBJ2-7; D is perhaps TRBD1 (5 bases). Trimming took off 8 bases at V and 2 bases at J, with 19 bases between the two ends. The CDR3 runs to 15 residues. The germline CDR1 and CDR2 sequences are SNHLY and FYNNEI. Here the CDR3 DNA reads TGTGCCAGCCTCTCAACCCCGACAGCAACCTACGAGCAGTACTTC. This gives the protein CASLSTPTATYEQYF.

V gene TRBV29-1 combines with J gene TRBJ1-1, with D maybe TRBD1 (5 bases). V was clipped by 4 bases and J by 9 bases, with 15 bases between them. This CDR3 is 12 amino acids long. Germline V lookup: CDR1 SQVTM, CDR2 ANQGSEA. Written as DNA, the CDR3 is TGCAGCGTTGTAGGGGACGGGGGAAAAGCTTTCTTT. This translates into CSVVGDGGKAFF.

The chain links TRBV5-5 to TRBJ1-4; 9 nucleotides agree with TRBD1. Trimming removed 2 bases from V and 4 bases from J; junction bases left unmatched: 3. Germline V CDR1 and CDR2: SGHKS, YYEKEE (reference sequence). This CDR3 is built from 15 residues. The CDR3 region has the DNA TGTGCCAGCAGCTTCCCGGGACAGGGTAATGAAAAACTGTTTTTT. It specifies CASSFPGQGNEKLFF.

The chain links TRBV10-1 to TRBJ2-3; D remains ambiguous. CDR3 size: 14 residues. With 2 bases removed from V and 6 bases from J, the gap between germline ends came to 12 bases. CDR1 is WNHNN and CDR2 is SYGVQD in the germline V gene (reference sequence). CDR3 protein: CASSEPSTWDTQYF. In DNA, the CDR3 is TGCGCCAGCAGTGAGCCTTCTACCTGGGATACGCAGTATTTT.

The genes are TRBV7-9 and TRBJ2-3; perhaps TRBD1 as D (6 bases). CDR1 SEHNR and CDR2 FQNEAQ come from the germline V gene (reference sequence). This CDR3 has 15 residues. V lost 0 bases and J lost 2, with 9 bases in between. The CDR3 DNA follows: TGTGCCAGCAGCTTAGCGACAGGTTCCACAGATACGCAGTATTTT. Translated: CASSLATGSTDTQYF.

This clone was detected only a few times. This chain links TRBV5-1 with TRBJ2-5; 16 positions match TRBD2. The J segment lost 5 bases and the V segment lost 2 bases, leaving 18 bases of the junction unmatched. There are 21 residues in the CDR3. Germline assignment: CDR1 SGHRS and CDR2 YFSETQ. In nucleotides, the CDR3 is TGCGCCAGCAGCTTTTTCCCTGGGACTAGCGGGGGGGCCCAGTGGATCGAGACCCAGTACTTC. The encoded protein is CASSFFPGTSGGAQWIETQYF.

This clone came up once. This chain uses TRBV5-1 with TRBJ2-3, with D maybe TRBD2 (5 bases). V lost 0 bases, J lost 0 bases, and 11 bases lay in between. Germline values: CDR1 SGHRS, CDR2 YFSETQ. CDR3 length: 16 residues. The CDR3 reads CASSLGSGLSTDTQYF. CDR3 sequence (DNA): TGCGCCAGCAGCTTGGGTTCGGGATTGAGCACAGATACGCAGTATTTT.

The chain has TRBV7-6 and TRBJ2-1; 10 bases match TRBD2. The CDR3 is 22 residues long. The V gene's germline CDR1 is SGHVS and CDR2 FNYEAQ. Losses at the gene ends were 2 bases for V and 4 bases for J; bases not matched to a gene: 23. The CDR3 is CASSLRPGEEGLAITPYNEQFF. CDR3 DNA sequence: TGTGCCAGCAGCTTACGGCCGGGGGAAGAGGGACTAGCGATTACCCCTTACAATGAGCAGTTCTTC.

The chain is built from TRBV13 and TRBJ2-4; possibly TRBD2 for D (5 bases). Trimming cost V 1 base and J 0 bases, with 10 bases left between them. Germline V gene data show CDR1 as PRHDT and CDR2 as FYEKMQ (reference sequence). There are 16 residues in the CDR3. The CDR3: CASSLVAEGAKNIQYF. In nucleotides, the CDR3 is TGTGCCAGCAGCTTAGTCGCAGAGGGAGCCAAAAACATTCAGTACTTC.

The V gene is TRBV4-2, the J gene TRBJ2-1; TRBD1 is a possible D gene (6 bases). Trimming took off 0 bases at V and 6 bases at J, with 12 bases between the two ends. Germline lookup yields CDR1 LGHNA and CDR2 YNFKEQ. CDR3 length: 15 amino acids. The CDR3 DNA is TGTGCCAGCAGCCAAGAAGTGGACAGACCCAATGAGCAGTTCTTC. Protein: CASSQEVDRPNEQFF.